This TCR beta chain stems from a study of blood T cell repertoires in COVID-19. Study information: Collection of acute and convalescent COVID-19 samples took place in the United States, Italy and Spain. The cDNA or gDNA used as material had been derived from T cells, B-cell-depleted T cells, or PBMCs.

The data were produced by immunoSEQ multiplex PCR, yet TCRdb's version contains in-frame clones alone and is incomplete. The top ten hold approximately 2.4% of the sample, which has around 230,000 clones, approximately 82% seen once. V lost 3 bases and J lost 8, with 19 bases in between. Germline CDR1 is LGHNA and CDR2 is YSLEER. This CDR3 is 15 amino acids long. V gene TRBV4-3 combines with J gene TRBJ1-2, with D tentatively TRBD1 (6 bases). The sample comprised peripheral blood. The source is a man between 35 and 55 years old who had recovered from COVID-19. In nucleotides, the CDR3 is TGCGCCAGCAGCCACTACGGGACAACCAAGGAGGGCTACACCTTC. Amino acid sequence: CASSHYGTTKEGYTF.